What follows are 5 T cell receptor beta chains derived from one specimen sequenced in a study of T cell changes during pregnancy in multiple sclerosis. Here immunoSEQ multiplex PCR was the method, and the copy in TCRdb shows in-frame clones only, minus some. The table shows under 25,000 clones, with around four fifths occurring only once. The starting material was CD8+ T cells from peripheral blood mononuclear cells, obtained in the first trimester of pregnancy. These receptors all stem from a female donor in good health, enrolled as a control in a pregnancy study.

The chain is built from TRBV10-3 and TRBJ2-7; D gene ambiguous. CDR1 and CDR2 from the germline V gene are ENHRY and SYGVKD. The CDR3 is made up of 13 amino acids. V lost 0 bases to trimming and J lost 4 bases, with 7 bases between them. The CDR3 bases are TGTGCCATCAGTGAGTCGAACGGGTACGAGCAGTACTTC. Protein product: CAISESNGYEQYF.

CDR3 nucleotides: TGTGCCAGCAGCACGGAGGACTCTCTTTTCACTAGCACAGATACGCAGTATTTT. It yields the protein CASSTEDSLFTSTDTQYF. V gene TRBV9 combines with J gene TRBJ2-3; maybe TRBD2 (5 bases). The germline V and J ends were trimmed by 4 bases and 0 bases, with 21 bases remaining between them. This CDR3 spans 18 amino acids. Germline V gene data show CDR1 as SGDLS and CDR2 as YYNGEE. Full variable domain (missing parts from reference TRBV9 and TRBJ2-3): DSGVTQTPKHLITATGQRVTLRCSPRSGDLSVYWYQQSLDQGLQFLIQYYNGEERAKGNILERFSAQQFPDLHSELNLSSLELGDSALYFCASSTEDSLFTSTDTQYFGPGTRLTVL.

This chain's CDR3 is CASSQEGEGSYLGEGSPLHF. CDR3 sequence (DNA): TGCGCCAGCAGCCAAGAGGGGGAGGGATCGTACCTCGGTGAGGGATCACCCCTCCACTTT. The V call is TRBV4-1, the J call TRBJ1-6; possibly TRBD1 for D (5 bases). Germline V gene sequence: CDR1 MGHRA, CDR2 YSYEKL. The CDR3 loop spans 20 amino acids. Trimming shortened V by 0 bases and J by 10 bases, and 28 bases separated the two germline ends.

The chain joins TRBV7-8 to TRBJ1-5; D perhaps matches TRBD1 (6 bases). The CDR3 contains 16 residues. Germline CDR1 and CDR2: SGHVS and FQNEAQ. V was shortened by 4 bases and J by 3 bases, with 16 bases between the two germline ends. The CDR3 DNA reads as TGTGCCAGCAGCTCGGGAACAGGGTGGGACAATCAGCCCCAGCATTTT. It codes for CASSSGTGWDNQPQHF.

This clone has a handful of counts. The chain has TRBV6-1 and TRBJ1-1; 10 bases agree with TRBD1. The CDR3 has 14 residues. The J segment lost 8 bases and the V segment lost 11 bases, leaving 14 bases of the junction unmatched. Germline CDR1 is MNHNS and CDR2 is SASEGT. CDR3 amino acids: CAGHGTGDVVEAFF. CDR3 bases: TGTGCCGGACACGGGACAGGGGATGTAGTAGAAGCTTTCTTT.